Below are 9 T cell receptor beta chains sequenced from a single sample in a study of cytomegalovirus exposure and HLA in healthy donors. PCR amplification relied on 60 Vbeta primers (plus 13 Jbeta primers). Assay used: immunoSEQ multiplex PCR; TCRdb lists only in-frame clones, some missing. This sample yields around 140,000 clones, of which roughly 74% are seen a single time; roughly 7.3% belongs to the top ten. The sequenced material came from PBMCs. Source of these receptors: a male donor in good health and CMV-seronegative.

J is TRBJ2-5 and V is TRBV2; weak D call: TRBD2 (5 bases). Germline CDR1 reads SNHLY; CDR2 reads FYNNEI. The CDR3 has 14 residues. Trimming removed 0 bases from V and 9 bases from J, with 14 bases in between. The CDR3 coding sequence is TGTGCCAGCAGTGAAGCAAGGACTGTGGGGTCCCAGTACTTC. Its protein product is CASSEARTVGSQYF.

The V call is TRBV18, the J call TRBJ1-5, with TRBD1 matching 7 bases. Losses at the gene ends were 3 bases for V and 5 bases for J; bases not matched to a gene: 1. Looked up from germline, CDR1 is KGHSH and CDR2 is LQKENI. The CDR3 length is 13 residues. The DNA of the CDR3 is TGTGCCAGCTCACCCGGGACAGATCAGCCCCAGCATTTT. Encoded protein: CASSPGTDQPQHF.

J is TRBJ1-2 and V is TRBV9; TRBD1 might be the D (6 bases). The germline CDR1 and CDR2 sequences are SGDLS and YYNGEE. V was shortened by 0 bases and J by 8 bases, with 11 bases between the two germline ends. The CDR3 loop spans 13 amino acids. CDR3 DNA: TGTGCCAGCAGCGTAGCTAGGGGGAACGGCTACACCTTC. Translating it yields CASSVARGNGYTF.

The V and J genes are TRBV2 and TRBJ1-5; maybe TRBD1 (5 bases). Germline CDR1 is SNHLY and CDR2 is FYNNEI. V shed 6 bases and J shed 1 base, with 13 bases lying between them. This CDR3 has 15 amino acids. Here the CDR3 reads CASSAGHPSNQPQHF. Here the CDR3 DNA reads TGTGCCAGCAGCGCCGGACACCCGAGCAATCAGCCCCAGCATTTT.

Written as DNA, the CDR3 is TGTGCCTGGGTGAGAGGGTCGGGGGTCACAGATACGCAGTATTTT. It specifies CAWVRGSGVTDTQYF. The V gene is TRBV30, the J gene TRBJ2-3; the D gene is possibly TRBD2 (6 bases). CDR1 GTSNPN and CDR2 SVGIG come from the germline V gene (reference sequence). The CDR3 runs 15 residues. Between the trimmed V and J ends, which lost 5 bases and 2 bases, there was a span of 17 bases.

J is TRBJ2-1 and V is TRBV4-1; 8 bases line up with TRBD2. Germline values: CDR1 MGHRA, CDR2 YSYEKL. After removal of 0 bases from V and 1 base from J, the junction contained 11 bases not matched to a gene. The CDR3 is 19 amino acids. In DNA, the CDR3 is TGCGCCAGCAGCCAAGATCCGGGGGGGGGCGTAAGGTCCTACAATGAGCAGTTCTTC. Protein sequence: CASSQDPGGGVRSYNEQFF.

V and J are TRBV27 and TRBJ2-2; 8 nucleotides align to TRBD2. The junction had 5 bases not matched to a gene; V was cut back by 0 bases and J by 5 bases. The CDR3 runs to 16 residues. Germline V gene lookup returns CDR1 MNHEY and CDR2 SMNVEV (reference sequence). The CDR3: CASSLSAGGRTGELFF. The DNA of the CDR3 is TGTGCCAGCAGTTTATCGGCGGGGGGAAGGACCGGGGAGCTGTTTTTT.

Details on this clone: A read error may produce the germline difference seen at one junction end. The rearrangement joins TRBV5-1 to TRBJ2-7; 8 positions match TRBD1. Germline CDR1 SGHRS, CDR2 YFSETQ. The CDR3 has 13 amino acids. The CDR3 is CASSLDRVGEQYF. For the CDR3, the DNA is TGCGCCAGCAGTTTGGACAGGGTGGGAGAGCAGTACTTC.

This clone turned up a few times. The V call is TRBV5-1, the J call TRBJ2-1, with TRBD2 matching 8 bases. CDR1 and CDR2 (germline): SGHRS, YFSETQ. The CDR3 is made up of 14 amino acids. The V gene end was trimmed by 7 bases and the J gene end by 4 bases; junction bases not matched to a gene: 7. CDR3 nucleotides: TGCGCCAGCGGGCGGGGGGAGGATTACAATGAGCAGTTCTTC. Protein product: CASGRGEDYNEQFF.